The clone carrying this T cell receptor beta chain was seen only a few times. Its matching antigen is unknown. A much larger clonotype is one base distant, so this may be a read error. This sample includes further DNA sequences coding for the same CDR3. This sample was taken from a study of metastatic and nonmetastatic thyroid tumors. Whole-study findings and limits: Benign nodules were reported to have significantly lower TCR beta diversity than malignant thyroid tumors, in blood and tumor.

Every patient underwent thyroid surgery untreated. Source study methods: A papillary thyroid cancer distant-metastasis classifier was built from CDR3 differences across clinicopathological groups. TCRdb reprocessed the PCR reads using MiXCR. The V and J calls follow TCRdb's processing rather than the paper's. The sample has 30,000 or so clones, 6% to 9.5% seen once. The clonotype comes from a female donor with papillary thyroid cancer or a benign thyroid nodule (not recorded which). Some clones in this sample may be carry-over from other donors' samples. Sequencing was carried out using blood.

CDR3 nucleotide sequence: TGTGCCAGCAGCTACTCCGGGACAGGGGGAGATGAAGCTTTCTTT. Residues: CASSYSGTGGDEAFF. V gene TRBV5-5 combines with J gene TRBJ1-1; 11 bases align to TRBD1. V shed 3 bases and J 7 bases; nucleotides not matched to a gene: 8. The CDR3 contains 15 residues. Germline values: CDR1 SGHKS, CDR2 YYEKEE (reference sequence).